Here is one T cell receptor (beta chain) with its context. Its antigen remains unidentified. This CDR3 is 14 amino acids long. Trimming left V 2 bases short and J 2 bases short, with 10 bases between. Germline V gene lookup returns CDR1 MNHEY and CDR2 SMNVEV (reference sequence). The data stem from a study of cytomegalovirus exposure and HLA in healthy donors. Repertoires were generated with immunoSEQ multiplex PCR, while TCRdb's copy carries only in-frame clones and drops some. This table holds about 250,000 clones, roughly nine tenths found once. Study results and caveats: Among TCR beta chains, those listed as cytomegalovirus-associated numbered about 160. Reported performance of the classifier showed diagnosis of cytomegalovirus status with high specificity and sensitivity.

The sequence was collected from a man younger than 35 in good health and CMV-seropositive. Sequencing was done on a sample of PBMCs. V gene TRBV27 combines with J gene TRBJ2-7, with D perhaps TRBD1 or TRBD2 (5 bases each). The CDR3 is CASSLAVGAYEQYF. The CDR3 region has the DNA TGTGCCAGCAGTTTAGCGGTGGGGGCCTACGAGCAGTACTTC.